This record looks at one T cell receptor beta chain sequence and its context. Its antigen is not known. The PCR had 60 Vbeta and 13 Jbeta primers. Sequenced by immunoSEQ multiplex PCR; TCRdb stores in-frame clones only, minus some. The data show fewer than 200,000 clones, around 77% seen once. The CDR3 is 15 residues long. The germline V gene encodes CDR1 LGHNT and CDR2 FRNRAP. Between the trimmed V and J ends, which lost 6 bases and 5 bases, there was a span of 17 bases. The record originates from a study of cytomegalovirus exposure and HLA in healthy donors. Study-wide results and caveats: Usually a TCR sequence was rare, but some public TCRs were found in many donors. Overall, roughly 170 TCR beta chains were annotated as cytomegalovirus-associated.

The sample comprised PBMCs. V usage is TRBV12-5 and J usage is TRBJ2-1; maybe TRBD1 (6 bases). This clonotype was sampled from a man aged 55 to 69 in good health and CMV-seronegative. CDR3: CASGQGQTGNNEQFF. In nucleotides, the CDR3 is TGTGCTAGTGGCCAAGGACAGACCGGTAACAATGAGCAGTTCTTC. The variable domain in full, with the rest retrieved from reference TRBV12-5 and TRBJ2-1, is DARVTQTPRHKVTEMGQEVTMRCQPILGHNTVFWYRQTMMQGLELLAYFRNRAPLDDSGMPKDRFSAEMPDATLATLKIQPSEPRDSAVYFCASGQGQTGNNEQFFGPGTRLTVL.